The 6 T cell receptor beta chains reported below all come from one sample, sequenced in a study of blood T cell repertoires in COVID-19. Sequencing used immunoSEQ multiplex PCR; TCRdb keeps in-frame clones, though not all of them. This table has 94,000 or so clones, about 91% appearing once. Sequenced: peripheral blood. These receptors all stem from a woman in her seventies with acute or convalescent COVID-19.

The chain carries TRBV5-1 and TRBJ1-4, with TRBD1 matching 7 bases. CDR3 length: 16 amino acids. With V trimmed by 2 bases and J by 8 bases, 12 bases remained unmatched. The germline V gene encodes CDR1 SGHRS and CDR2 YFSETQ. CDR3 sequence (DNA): TGCGCCAGCAGCTTAGGCTCGTTAGGGGGCCGGGAAAAACTGTTTTTT. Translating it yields CASSLGSLGGREKLFF.

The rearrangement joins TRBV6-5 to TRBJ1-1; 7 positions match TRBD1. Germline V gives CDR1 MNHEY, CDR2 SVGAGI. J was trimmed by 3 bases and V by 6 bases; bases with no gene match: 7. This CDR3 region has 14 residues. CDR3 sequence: CASRARQGYTEAFF. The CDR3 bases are TGTGCCAGCAGGGCAAGACAGGGCTACACTGAAGCTTTCTTT.

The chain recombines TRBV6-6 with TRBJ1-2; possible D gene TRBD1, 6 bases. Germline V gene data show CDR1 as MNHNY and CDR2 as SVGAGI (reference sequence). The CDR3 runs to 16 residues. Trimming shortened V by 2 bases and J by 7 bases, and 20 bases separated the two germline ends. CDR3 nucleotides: TGTGCCAGCAGTTACGGGACCGTGGGAGGGGGGTCTGGCTACACCTTC. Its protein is CASSYGTVGGGSGYTF.

CDR3 region: CAWNPIGQRLAKNIQYF. The CDR3 coding sequence is TGTGCCTGGAACCCCATAGGACAGCGCCTAGCCAAAAACATTCAGTACTTC. This chain uses TRBV30 with TRBJ2-4; TRBD1 is a possible D gene (6 bases). The germline V gene has CDR1 GTSNPN and CDR2 SVGIG (reference sequence). The CDR3 consists of 17 residues. Trimming removed 4 bases from V and 0 bases from J, with 19 bases in between.

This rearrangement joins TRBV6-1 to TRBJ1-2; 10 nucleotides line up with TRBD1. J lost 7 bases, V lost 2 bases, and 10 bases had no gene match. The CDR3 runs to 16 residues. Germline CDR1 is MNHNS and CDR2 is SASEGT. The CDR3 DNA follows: TGTGCCAGCAGTGAATACCGGGACAGGGGAAGAGGTGGCTACACCTTC. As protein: CASSEYRDRGRGGYTF.

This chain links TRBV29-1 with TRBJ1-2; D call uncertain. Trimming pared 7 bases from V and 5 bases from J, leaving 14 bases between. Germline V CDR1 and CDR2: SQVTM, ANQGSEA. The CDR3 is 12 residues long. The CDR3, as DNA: TGCAGCGCCGGCGAGACAATTTATGGCTACACCTTC. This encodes CSAGETIYGYTF.